This TCR beta chain emerged from a study of blood T cells in healthy people across ages. Concerning this clonotype: The antigen is unknown. Possible read error: a much larger clone is one base away.

The donors, aged roughly 6 to 95, were healthy Caucasians from Russia. Study-level points and caveats: The donors' CMV status was not determined, possibly confounding changes in expanded clonotypes. Observed TCR beta diversity per million T cells went down as age went up. This fall followed a roughly linear course with age.

V dropped 3 bases and J dropped 5; count of bases not matched to a gene: 7. Germline loops: CDR1 MNHEY, CDR2 SMNVEV (reference sequence). This CDR3 spans 15 amino acids. Primers used in a second PCR of roughly 7 to 12 cycles were a sample-barcoded 5' primer and a J-beta primer mix. One entry per CDR3 protein results from TCRdb running MiXCR on the 5' RACE reads. Of 870,000 or so distinct CDR3 sequences listed, around 28% are singletons. Sequenced input: blood. This TCR derives from a woman of 80 years or more in good health. This rearrangement joins TRBV27 to TRBJ2-7; 10 bases match TRBD1. The DNA for the CDR3 is TGTGCCAGCAGTTTTCAGGGACAGGGGATAAACGAGCAGTACTTC. Residues: CASSFQGQGINEQYF.